The clone carrying this TCR beta chain was counted many times. The target antigen is unknown. These data belong to a study of CD8 T cells in ankylosing spondylitis. Overall study results and limits: A TCR beta motif of under 10 highly homologous variants seemed to mark ankylosing spondylitis blood. According to the report, clones linked to the disease were significantly enriched in matched synovial fluid samples taken from ankylosing spondylitis patients.

Scientists made TCR beta libraries using quantitative 5'-RACE with molecular barcodes. One entry per CDR3 protein results from TCRdb running MiXCR on the 5' RACE reads. The sample has around 230,000 distinct CDR3 sequences; about 9.1% are singletons. The V and J ends lost 4 bases and 5 bases, in that order; junction bases with no gene match: 6. The germline CDR1 and CDR2 sequences are SGHKS and YYEKEE (reference sequence). The CDR3 runs to 13 residues. Sequencing was done on a sample of blood, either unsorted or a sorted T cell fraction (not recorded which). The V call is TRBV5-5, the J call TRBJ2-7; TRBD2 aligns across 7 bases. This clonotype originated in a male donor with ankylosing spondylitis or in good health (not recorded which). This CDR3 is CASSQRERDEQYF. Here the CDR3 DNA reads TGTGCCAGCAGCCAGCGGGAAAGAGACGAGCAGTACTTC.